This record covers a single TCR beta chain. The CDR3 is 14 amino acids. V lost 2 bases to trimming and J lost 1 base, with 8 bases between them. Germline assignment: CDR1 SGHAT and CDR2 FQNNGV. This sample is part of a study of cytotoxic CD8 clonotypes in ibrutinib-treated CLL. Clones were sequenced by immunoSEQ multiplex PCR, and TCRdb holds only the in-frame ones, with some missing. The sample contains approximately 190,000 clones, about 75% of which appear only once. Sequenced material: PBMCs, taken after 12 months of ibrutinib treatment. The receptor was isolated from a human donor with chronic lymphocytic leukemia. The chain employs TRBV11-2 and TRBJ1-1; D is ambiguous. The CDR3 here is CASSLFEGNTEAFF. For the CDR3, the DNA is TGTGCCAGCAGCTTATTCGAGGGGAACACTGAAGCTTTCTTT.